What follows are 19 T cell receptor beta chains derived from one specimen sequenced in a study of blood T cells in healthy people across ages. For the second PCR, which ran for about 6 to 11 cycles, a sample-barcoded 5' primer and a J-beta primer mix were used. TCRdb used MiXCR to reprocess the 5' RACE reads, holding one entry per CDR3 protein. The sample shows some 1.7 million distinct CDR3 sequences, 28% of them seen only once. Sequenced input: blood. These receptors all come from a woman in her 30s in good health.

The chain links TRBV28 to TRBJ2-3, with TRBD2 identical over 7 bases. The CDR3 extends over 15 amino acids. The J segment lost 4 bases and the V segment lost 8 bases, leaving 12 bases of the junction unmatched. Germline lookup yields CDR1 MDHEN and CDR2 SYDVKM. The chain's CDR3 is CASGSLAGVADTQYF. CDR3 nucleotide sequence: TGTGCCAGCGGGAGTTTAGCGGGTGTAGCAGATACGCAGTATTTT. Variable domain in full (rest from reference TRBV28 and TRBJ2-3): DVKVTQSSRYLVKRTGEKVFLECVQDMDHENMFWYRQDPGLGLRLIYFSYDVKMKEKGDIPEGYSVSREKKERFSLILESASTNQTSMYLCASGSLAGVADTQYFGPGTRLTVL.

V is TRBV12-5 and J is TRBJ2-1; 7 nucleotides line up with TRBD1. The CDR3 length is 14 residues. J was trimmed by 2 bases and V by 6 bases; bases with no gene match: 4. Germline lookup yields CDR1 LGHNT and CDR2 FRNRAP. This chain's CDR3 is CASGRQGPYNEQFF. CDR3 coding DNA: TGTGCTAGTGGGCGACAGGGCCCCTACAATGAGCAGTTCTTC.

This clonotype has at least ten counts. This CDR3 is CASSWAGGAETQYF. The CDR3 DNA follows: TGCGCCAGCAGCTGGGCTGGGGGTGCAGAGACCCAGTACTTC. The rearrangement uses TRBV5-1 and TRBJ2-5, with D possibly called TRBD1 or TRBD2 (5 bases each). V dropped 3 bases and J dropped 4 bases, with 13 bases sitting between them. The CDR3 spans 14 residues. Germline values: CDR1 SGHRS, CDR2 YFSETQ. Combining the CDR3 with reference TRBV5-1 and TRBJ2-5 gives the whole variable domain KAGVTQTPRYLIKTRGQQVTLSCSPISGHRSVSWYQQTPGQGLQFLFEYFSETQRNKGNFPGRFSGRQFSNSRSEMNVSTLELGDSALYLCASSWAGGAETQYFGPGTRLLVL.

This clonotype has just a few counts. The gene calls are TRBV3-1 and TRBJ1-2, with a tentative D call TRBD1 (6 bases). The CDR3 totals 15 residues. V was cut by 4 bases and J by 2 bases, with 14 bases left in between. CDR1 and CDR2 (germline): LGHDT, YNNKEL (reference sequence). CDR3: CASSLQDRPNYGYTF. In DNA form, the CDR3 reads TGTGCCAGCAGCCTCCAGGACAGACCCAACTATGGCTACACCTTC.

A remark on this clonotype: Its ends do not fully match the called genes, so a read error is possible. V gene TRBV6-2 or TRBV6-3 combines with J gene TRBJ2-2; D may be TRBD2 (6 bases). CDR1 MNHEY and CDR2 SVGEGT come from the germline V gene. This CDR3 is built from 13 residues. The DNA for the CDR3 is TGTGCCAGCAGTTACGCGTACACCGGGGGGCTGTTTTTT. Translated: CASSYAYTGGLFF.

This clonotype was seen a few times. The CDR3 DNA reads as TGCGCCAGCAGCAAGGACAGGAGAGACTATGGCTACACCTTC. Translating gives CASSKDRRDYGYTF. This rearrangement joins TRBV5-1 to TRBJ1-2; 7 nucleotides line up with TRBD1. This CDR3 has 14 amino acids. With V trimmed by 4 bases and J by 3 bases, 6 bases remained unmatched. Germline-derived CDR1 and CDR2 are SGHRS and YFSETQ.

A remark on this clonotype: A much larger clone differs by one base, so this may be a read error. The chain recombines TRBV7-2 with TRBJ2-3, with D possibly matching TRBD1 (5 bases). This CDR3 region has 13 residues. Germline-derived CDR1 and CDR2 are SGHTA and FQGNSA. The CDR3 here is CASSFSRTGTQYF. CDR3 nucleotides: TGTGCCAGCAGCTTCTCTAGAACAGGTACGCAGTATTTT. The whole variable domain, filled in from reference TRBV7-2 and TRBJ2-3, reads GAGVSQSPSNKVTEKGKDVELRCDPISGHTALYWYRQSLGQGLEFLIYFQGNSAPDKSGLPSDRFSAERTGGSVSTLTIQRTQQEDSAVYLCASSFSRTGTQYFGPGTRLTVL.

This chain connects TRBV12-3 or TRBV12-4 to TRBJ2-5, with D hard to call. The V end lost 4 bases, the J end lost 2 bases, and 17 bases lay between the germline ends. The CDR3 extends over 16 amino acids. The CDR3 DNA follows: TGTGCCAGCAGTTCCAAGGGCCCGTGGGGACAAGAGACCCAGTACTTC. It translates to CASSSKGPWGQETQYF.

V and J are TRBV11-2 and TRBJ1-1, with D unresolved. CDR1 is SGHAT, CDR2 FQNNGV, per germline. The CDR3 runs 14 residues. Trimming removed 5 bases from V and 2 bases from J, with 12 bases in between. The DNA of the CDR3 is TGTGCCAGCAGCCCTCCCCCGGGAAACACTGAAGCTTTCTTT. Amino acids: CASSPPPGNTEAFF.

There are a few counts of this clonotype. The chain links TRBV2 to TRBJ2-1; no definite D call. Trimming stripped 5 bases from V and 5 bases from J, with 10 bases between. The CDR3 has 13 amino acids. Germline CDR1 and CDR2: SNHLY and FYNNEI. The CDR3 region is CASSREQHNEQFF. Written as DNA, the CDR3 is TGTGCCAGCAGTAGGGAACAGCACAATGAGCAGTTCTTC.

The genes are TRBV20-1 and TRBJ1-2; tentative D call: TRBD1 (5 bases). Germline V gene lookup returns CDR1 DFQATT and CDR2 SNEGSKA (reference sequence). Between the trimmed V and J ends, which lost 3 bases and 1 base, there was a span of 15 bases. This CDR3 spans 15 amino acids. The CDR3 here is CSASMGTTNNYGYTF. Written as DNA, the CDR3 is TGCAGTGCTAGTATGGGGACTACTAATAACTATGGCTACACCTTC.

This clonotype showed up many times. The genes are TRBV20-1 and TRBJ2-1, with a possible D match to TRBD2 (6 bases). Trimming took 6 bases from V and 2 from J, leaving 20 bases between them. Germline-derived CDR1 and CDR2 are DFQATT and SNEGSKA (reference sequence). The CDR3 runs 16 residues. CDR3 DNA: TGCAGTGCGAAACATACGGGGGTAGGGGCCTACAATGAGCAGTTCTTC. Residues: CSAKHTGVGAYNEQFF.

This clonotype was observed a few times. V and J are TRBV5-1 and TRBJ2-5; the match to TRBD1 covers 8 bases. CDR1 is SGHRS, CDR2 YFSETQ, per germline. The CDR3 is made up of 16 amino acids. With V trimmed by 0 bases and J by 3 bases, 7 bases remained unmatched. CDR3 DNA: TGCGCCAGCAGCTTGGAGACAGGGGAGGCGGAAGAGACCCAGTACTTC. The encoded protein is CASSLETGEAEETQYF.

This clonotype was picked up a small number of times. This chain joins TRBV18 and TRBJ1-6; no firm D call. CDR1 and CDR2 (germline): KGHSH, LQKENI. V lost 3 bases and J 10 bases, leaving 31 bases between the germline ends. The CDR3 has 20 residues. The CDR3 here is CASSPVPRIQGSDGWSPLHF. The CDR3 DNA sequence: TGTGCCAGCTCACCGGTGCCCAGGATCCAAGGGTCCGATGGGTGGTCACCCCTCCACTTT.

Only a few counts were recorded for this clonotype. The chain recombines TRBV28 with TRBJ1-5; D is perhaps TRBD1 (6 bases). The germline V and J ends were trimmed by 5 bases and 0 bases, with 14 bases remaining between them. There are 16 residues in the CDR3. The V gene's germline CDR1 is MDHEN and CDR2 SYDVKM. DNA of the CDR3: TGTGCCAGCAGTCCCCTCCAGGGGCATAGCAATCAGCCCCAGCATTTT. Amino acids: CASSPLQGHSNQPQHF.

The chain is built from TRBV6-1 and TRBJ1-2, with 7 bases matching TRBD1. This CDR3 is built from 15 residues. Per germline, CDR1 MNHNS and CDR2 SASEGT. V lost 7 bases to trimming and J lost 2 bases; unmatched junction nucleotides: 10. This CDR3 reads CASTGETGRNYGYTF. The CDR3 coding sequence is TGTGCCAGCACCGGAGAGACAGGGCGGAACTATGGCTACACCTTC.

This clonotype was seen a few times. The CDR3 protein is CASSYGGLGGTGELFF. The CDR3 nucleotides read TGTGCCAGCAGTTACGGCGGACTAGGGGGCACCGGGGAGCTGTTTTTT. The chain recombines TRBV6-5 with TRBJ2-2, with D maybe TRBD2 (7 bases). The CDR3 extends over 16 amino acids. From germline, CDR1 is MNHEY and CDR2 SVGAGI. V lost 2 bases and J lost 4, with 14 bases in between.

This clonotype was recorded many times. V is TRBV6-2 or TRBV6-3 and J is TRBJ2-5, with TRBD2 as a possible D gene (5 bases). CDR3 length: 16 amino acids. Per the germline V gene, CDR1 is MNHEY and CDR2 is SVGEGT. The germline V and J ends were trimmed by 5 bases and 2 bases, with 18 bases remaining between them. In nucleotides, the CDR3 is TGTGCCAGCAGTCTTGGGTCGGCTAGCAGACAAGAGACCCAGTACTTC. Translated: CASSLGSASRQETQYF.

The CDR3 bases are TGTGCCAGCAGCTCCCATGAAAAACTGTTTTTT. It is translated as CASSSHEKLFF. The genes are TRBV5-6 and TRBJ1-4; no clear D gene. V was trimmed by 3 bases and J by 6 bases, leaving 3 bases between them. There are 11 residues in the CDR3. CDR1 SGHDT and CDR2 YYEEEE come from the germline V gene.